The T cell receptor beta chain described here comes from a study of T cell repertoires in aging, cancer and after chemotherapy. Study as a whole: Over several months to years, re-sampled healthy donor repertoires clearly shared clones. General study findings and limits: Median generation probability rose over the chemotherapy interval in each cancer cohort, suggesting rebound thymic output.

The CDR3 has 12 residues. The germline gives CDR1 MNHEY, CDR2 SVGEGT. Trimming cost V 0 bases and J 2 bases, with 1 base left between them. About this clonotype itself: Its matching antigen is unknown.

Peripheral blood genomic DNA, not sorted cells or RNA, was the template. TRB rearrangements spanning V, D and J were amplified using mixed TRB-A/B primers. In TCRdb, the multiplex PCR reads were re-called with MiXCR into one record per CDR3 protein. This table has fewer than 15,000 distinct CDR3 sequences, 35% appearing once. This chain connects TRBV6-2 or TRBV6-3 to TRBJ2-5, with no clear D. This clonotype originated in a human donor in good health. The donor label of this sample is uncertain. Source material: blood. CDR3 nucleotide sequence: TGTGCCAGCAGTTACTCACAAGAGACCCAGTACTTC. Amino acids: CASSYSQETQYF.